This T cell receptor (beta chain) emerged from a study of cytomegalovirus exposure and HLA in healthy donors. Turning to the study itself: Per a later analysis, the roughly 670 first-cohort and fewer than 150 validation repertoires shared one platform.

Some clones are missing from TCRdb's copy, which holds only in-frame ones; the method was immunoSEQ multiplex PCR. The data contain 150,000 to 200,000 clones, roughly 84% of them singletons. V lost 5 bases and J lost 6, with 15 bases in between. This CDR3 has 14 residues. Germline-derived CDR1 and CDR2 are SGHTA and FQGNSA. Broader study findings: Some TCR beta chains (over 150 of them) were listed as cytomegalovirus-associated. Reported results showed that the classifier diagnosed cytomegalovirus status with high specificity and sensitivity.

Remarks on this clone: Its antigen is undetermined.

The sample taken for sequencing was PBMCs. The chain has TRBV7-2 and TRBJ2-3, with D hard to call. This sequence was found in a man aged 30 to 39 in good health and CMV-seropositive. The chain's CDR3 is CASSLGEHMDTQYF. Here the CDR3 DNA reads TGTGCCAGCAGCCTCGGAGAGCACATGGATACGCAGTATTTT.